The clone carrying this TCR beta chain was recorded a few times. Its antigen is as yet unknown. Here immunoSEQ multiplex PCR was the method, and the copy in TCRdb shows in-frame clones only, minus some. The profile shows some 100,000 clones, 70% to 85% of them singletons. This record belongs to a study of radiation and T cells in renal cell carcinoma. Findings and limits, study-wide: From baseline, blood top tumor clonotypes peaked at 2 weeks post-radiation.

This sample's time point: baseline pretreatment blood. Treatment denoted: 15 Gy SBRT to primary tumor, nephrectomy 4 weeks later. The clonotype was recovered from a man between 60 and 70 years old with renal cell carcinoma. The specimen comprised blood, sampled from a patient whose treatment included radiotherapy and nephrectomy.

CDR3 coding DNA: TGTGCCAGCAGTGAAGGCCTTTCAGGGGCTTTCTTT. The encoded protein is CASSEGLSGAFF. The chain is built from TRBV25-1 and TRBJ1-1; maybe TRBD1 (5 bases). The CDR3 sequence is 12 residues long. The germline V gene has CDR1 MGHDK and CDR2 SYGVNS. The V gene lost 2 bases and the J gene lost 11 bases, with 12 bases spanning the gap.